The rows below give T cell receptor beta chains drawn from one sample of a study of OX40 agonist ivuxolimab in advanced cancers. Assay: immunoSEQ multiplex PCR; the TCRdb copy retains only in-frame clones and omits some. The sample holds roughly 19,000 clones; 80% to 85% are singletons and the top ten take roughly 44%. Here the sequenced sample was CD4+ or CD8+ T cells sorted from blood, taken in a trial of the OX40 agonist ivuxolimab. Receptors originate from an adult with an advanced solid tumor such as melanoma, head and neck, liver or kidney cancer. CDR3s include the opening cysteine and the closing phenylalanine or tryptophan. A D gene is named only where the DNA matches it firmly. The size entry is marked missing in some rows and otherwise reads once, few, many or a size class.

>NA|NA|TRBV28|TRBJ1-2
CASSLGEAGYGYTF
TGTGCCAGCAGTTTAGGCGAGGCAGGCTATGGCTACACCTTC
>NA|NA|TRBV6-1|TRBJ1-1
CASTPGSYTEAFF
TGTGCCAGCACCCCGGGGAGTTACACTGAAGCTTTCTTT
>NA|NA|TRBV15|TRBJ1-4
CATSKDRGDEKLFF
TGTGCCACCAGCAAGGACCGGGGGGATGAAAAACTGTTTTTT
>NA|few|TRBV9|TRBJ2-5
CASSAFEETQYF
TGTGCCAGCAGCGCGTTTGAAGAGACCCAGTACTTC
>TRBD1|NA|TRBV6-6|TRBJ2-7
CASSYSGGDRDEQYF
TGTGCCAGCAGTTACTCGGGCGGGGACAGGGACGAGCAGTACTTC
>NA|NA|TRBV28|TRBJ2-7
CASSFVGGEQYF
TGTGCCAGCAGTTTCGTAGGAGGCGAGCAGTACTTC
>NA|NA|TRBV6-5|TRBJ2-7
CASSYGRGYEQYF
TGTGCCAGCAGCTACGGGCGCGGGTACGAGCAGTACTTC
>NA|NA|TRBV6-5|TRBJ2-7
CASSYRDSYEQYF
TGTGCCAGCAGTTACAGGGACTCCTACGAGCAGTACTTC
>NA|NA|TRBV5-1|TRBJ1-2
CASSFSQADDGYTF
TGCGCCAGCAGCTTTTCCCAGGCGGATGATGGCTACACCTTC
>TRBD1|once|TRBV27|TRBJ2-4
CASSNARTGGPTPLAKNIQYF
TGTGCCAGCAGTAACGCCCGGACAGGGGGCCCAACCCCGTTAGCCAAAAACATTCAGTACTTC
>TRBD1|NA|TRBV27|TRBJ2-7
CASRQGAHEQYF
TGTGCCAGCCGACAGGGGGCCCACGAGCAGTACTTC
>TRBD2|NA|TRBV6-6|TRBJ2-7
CASRITSGGTYEQYF
TGTGCCAGCAGAATAACTAGCGGGGGCACCTACGAGCAGTACTTC
>NA|NA|TRBV5-6|TRBJ2-7
CASSWRAGLRYEQYF
TGTGCCAGCAGCTGGCGGGCGGGACTCCGATACGAGCAGTACTTC
>TRBD1|NA|TRBV7-9|TRBJ1-1
CASSLLATGTEAFF
TGTGCCAGCAGCCTTCTTGCGACAGGGACTGAAGCTTTCTTT
>NA|once|TRBV29-1|TRBJ2-7
CSAVSRGSSYEQYF
TGCAGCGCCGTATCTAGAGGGAGCTCCTACGAGCAGTACTTC
>NA|NA|TRBV6-1|TRBJ2-7
CASSEAHGYEQYF
TGTGCCAGCAGTGAAGCGCATGGGTACGAGCAGTACTTC
>NA|NA|TRBV27|TRBJ2-1
CASSPGVGNEQFF
TGTGCCAGCAGTCCGGGGGTAGGAAATGAGCAGTTCTTC